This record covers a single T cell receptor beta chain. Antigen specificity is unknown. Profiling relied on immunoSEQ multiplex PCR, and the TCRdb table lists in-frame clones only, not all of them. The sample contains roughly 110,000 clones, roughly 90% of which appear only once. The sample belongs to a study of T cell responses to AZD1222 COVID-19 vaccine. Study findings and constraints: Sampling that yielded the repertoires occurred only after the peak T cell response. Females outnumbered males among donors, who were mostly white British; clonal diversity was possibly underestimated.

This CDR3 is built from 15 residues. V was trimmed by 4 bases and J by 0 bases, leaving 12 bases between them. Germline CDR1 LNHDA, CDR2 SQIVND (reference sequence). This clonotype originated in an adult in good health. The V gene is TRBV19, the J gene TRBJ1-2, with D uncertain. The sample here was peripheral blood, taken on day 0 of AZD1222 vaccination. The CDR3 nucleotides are TGTGCCAGTAGTAACCGGGCCACTTCTAACTATGGCTACACCTTC. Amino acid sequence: CASSNRATSNYGYTF.